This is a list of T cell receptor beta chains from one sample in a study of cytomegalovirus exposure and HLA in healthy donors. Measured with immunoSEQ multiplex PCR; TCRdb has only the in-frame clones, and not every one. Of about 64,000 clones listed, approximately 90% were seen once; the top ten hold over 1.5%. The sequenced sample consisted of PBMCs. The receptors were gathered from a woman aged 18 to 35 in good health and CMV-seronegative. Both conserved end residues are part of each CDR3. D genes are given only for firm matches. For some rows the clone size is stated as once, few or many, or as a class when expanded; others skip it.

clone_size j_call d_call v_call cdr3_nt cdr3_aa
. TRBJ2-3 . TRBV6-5 TGTGCCAGCCGCGTTCCAGGAACAGATACGCAGTATTTT CASRVPGTDTQYF
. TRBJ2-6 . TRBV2 TGTGCCAGCAAGGGTTCCAGGGCTGGGGCCAACGTCCTGACTTTC CASKGSRAGANVLTF
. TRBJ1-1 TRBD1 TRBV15 TGTGCCACCAGCCCGACAGGGGGCATCACTGAAGCTTTCTTT CATSPTGGITEAFF
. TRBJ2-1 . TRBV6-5 TGTGCCAGCAGTTTTATGACACCCTACAATGAGCAGTTCTTC CASSFMTPYNEQFF
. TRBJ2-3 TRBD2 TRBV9 TGTGCCAGCAATGACGTGGGCGGGAGGGCCATAGATACGCAGTATTTT CASNDVGGRAIDTQYF
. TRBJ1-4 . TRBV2 TGTGCCAGCATGGGGGCAGTCACAACTAATGAAAAACTGTTTTTT CASMGAVTTNEKLFF
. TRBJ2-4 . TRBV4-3 TGCGCCGGTTGGCCCTATAGGTCGGGCAAAAACATTCAGTACTTC CAGWPYRSGKNIQYF
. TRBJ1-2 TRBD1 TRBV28 TGTGCCAGCAGGGGACAGCTCTATGGCTACACCTTC CASRGQLYGYTF
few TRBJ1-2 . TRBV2 TGTGCCCCAAATAGAGAACGCTATGGCTACACCTTC CAPNRERYGYTF
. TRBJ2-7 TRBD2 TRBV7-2 TGTGCCAGCAGCTTATGGGCGGGACTAGAAACCTACGAGCAGTACTTC CASSLWAGLETYEQYF
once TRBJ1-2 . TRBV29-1 TGCAGCGGGGGAGGGGGGGCGCGGGACTATGGCTACACCTTC CSGGGGARDYGYTF
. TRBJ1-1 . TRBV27 TGTGCCAGCGCCGCGGGGAGAATGAACACTGAAGCTTTCTTT CASAAGRMNTEAFF
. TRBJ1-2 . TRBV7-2 TGTGCCAGCAGCTTCACGACAGTCCTAGGTGGCTACACCTTC CASSFTTVLGGYTF
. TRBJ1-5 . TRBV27 TGTGCCAGCAGTTTATCCCGGGGCAATCAGCCCCAGCATTTT CASSLSRGNQPQHF
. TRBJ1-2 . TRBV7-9 TGTGCCAGCAGCTTAGTCGCAAGCCTTCGCGGCTACACCTTC CASSLVASLRGYTF
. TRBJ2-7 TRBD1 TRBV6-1 TGCGCACGGGGGACAGGGTTCTACGAGCAGTACTTC CARGTGFYEQYF
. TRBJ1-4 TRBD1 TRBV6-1 TGTGCCAGCAGTGAAAGGGGGGACAGTAATGAAAAACTGTTTTTT CASSERGDSNEKLFF
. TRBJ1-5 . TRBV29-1 TGCAGCGCTGGGGAGACGGGGGGAAATCAGCCCCAGCATTTT CSAGETGGNQPQHF
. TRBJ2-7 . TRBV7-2 TGTGCCAGCAGCTTAGATTGGGGGCCTGCCGAGCAGTACTTC CASSLDWGPAEQYF
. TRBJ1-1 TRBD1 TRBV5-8 TGTGCCAGCAGCTTCCAGAGGGGGCACACTGAAGCTTTCTTT CASSFQRGHTEAFF
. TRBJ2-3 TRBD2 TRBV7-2 TGTGCCAGCAGCTTAGTAGGGACTAGCGGAATAAGCACAGATACGCAGTATTTT CASSLVGTSGISTDTQYF
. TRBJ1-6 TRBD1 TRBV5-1 TGCGCCAGCAGCTTGAAAGGACAGGATAGCTCCTATAATTCACCCCTCCACTTT CASSLKGQDSSYNSPLHF
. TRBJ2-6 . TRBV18 TGTGCCAGCTCCGGGGGAGAGAGAGCTGGGGCCAACGTCCTGACTTTC CASSGGERAGANVLTF
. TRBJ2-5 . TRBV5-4 TGTGCCGGACACAGCGCGGGATCTCAAGAGACCCAGTACTTC CAGHSAGSQETQYF
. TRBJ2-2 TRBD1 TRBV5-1 TGCGCCAGCAGTCAAGGACAGGGGAACACCGGGGAGCTGTTTTTT CASSQGQGNTGELFF
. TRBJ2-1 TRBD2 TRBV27 TGTGCCAGCAGTACTCTAGCGGGGTTTCTTAATGAGCAGTTCTTC CASSTLAGFLNEQFF
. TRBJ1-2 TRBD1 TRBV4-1 TGCGCCAGCAGCCAAGACAGGGGGATCTATGGCTACACCTTC CASSQDRGIYGYTF
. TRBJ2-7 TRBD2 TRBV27 TGTGCCAGCAGTTTGATCGGGGGGGACCCCTACGAGCAGTACTTC CASSLIGGDPYEQYF
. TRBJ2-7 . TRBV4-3 TGCGCCAGCAGCCAAGCACAGGGCCTCTCCTACGAGCAGTACTTC CASSQAQGLSYEQYF
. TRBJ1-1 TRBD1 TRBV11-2 TGTGCCAGCAGACCGGACAGGGGACTTATTCAGAACACTGAAGCTTTCTTT CASRPDRGLIQNTEAFF
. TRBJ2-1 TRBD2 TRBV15 TGTGCCACCAGCAGACGTTTAGCGGGGGGGCACAATGAGCAGTTCTTC CATSRRLAGGHNEQFF
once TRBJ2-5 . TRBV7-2 TGTGCCAGCAGCCCAGATGGGCCCGGGACCCAGTACTTC CASSPDGPGTQYF
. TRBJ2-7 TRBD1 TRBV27 TGTGCCAGCAGTACCCCGGGGAGGACAGGGGAGTCCTACGAGCAGTACTTC CASSTPGRTGESYEQYF
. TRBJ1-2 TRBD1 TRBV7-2 TGTGCCAGCAGCTTAGAACAGGGGAATGGCTACACCTTC CASSLEQGNGYTF
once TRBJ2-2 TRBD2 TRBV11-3 TGTGCCAGCAGCCGAGGACTAGCGGGGGACACCGGGGAGCTGTTTTTT CASSRGLAGDTGELFF
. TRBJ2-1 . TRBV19 TGTGCCAGTAGTATTACAAACAATGAGCAGTTCTTC CASSITNNEQFF
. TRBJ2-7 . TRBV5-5 TGTGCCAGCAGTCACTCCTACGAGCAGTACTTC CASSHSYEQYF
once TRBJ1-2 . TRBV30 TGTGCCTGGAGTGTAAAAGGCAGGTTATTTGCTGGCTACACCTTC CAWSVKGRLFAGYTF
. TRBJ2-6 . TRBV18 TGTGCCAGCTCTCTTGGGAGCTCTGGGGCCAACGTCCTGACTTTC CASSLGSSGANVLTF
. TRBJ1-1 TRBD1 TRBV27 TGTGCCAGCAGTTTGAATCAGGGGGCTGAAACTGAAGCTTTCTTT CASSLNQGAETEAFF
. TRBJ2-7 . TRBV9 TGTGCCAGCAGCGTAGGAGGGAGAGGCTCCTACGAGCAGTACTTC CASSVGGRGSYEQYF
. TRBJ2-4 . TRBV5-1 TGCGCCAGCAGCTTGGAGGGAGTACACATTCAGTACTTC CASSLEGVHIQYF
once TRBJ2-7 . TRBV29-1 TGCAGCGTTGGACTGGGACAAAACTACGAGCAGTACTTC CSVGLGQNYEQYF
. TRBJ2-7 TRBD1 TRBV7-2 TGTGCCAGCAGCTTACACAGCTCCGGGACAGGACTCTACGAGCAGTACTTC CASSLHSSGTGLYEQYF
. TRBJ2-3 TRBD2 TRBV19 TGTGCCAGTAGTATCCCGGGACTAGCGCCGGATACGCAGTATTTT CASSIPGLAPDTQYF